This T cell receptor (beta chain) was captured by sequencing in a study of blood T cell repertoires in COVID-19. Study context: Samples taken during acute and convalescent COVID-19 were collected in the United States, Italy and Spain. Nucleic acid was either cDNA or gDNA, and it came from T cells, B-cell-depleted T cells, or PBMCs.

Authors' data handling: Estimated nucleated cell counts came from reference gene primer amplification. Repertoires were generated with immunoSEQ multiplex PCR, while TCRdb's copy carries only in-frame clones and drops some. The DNA was the basis for D and trimming; V, J and clone size are from that table. The table lists 300,000 or so clones, around 81% of them singletons. Germline V lookup: CDR1 SSHAT, CDR2 FNYEAQ (reference sequence). The V gene end was trimmed by 0 bases and the J gene end by 4 bases; junction bases not matched to a gene: 1. The CDR3 is made up of 15 amino acids. The chain joins TRBV7-7 to TRBJ2-1; 9 bases line up with TRBD2. The sequenced sample was peripheral blood. This receptor was identified in a woman aged 50 to 60 with active or convalescent COVID-19. The CDR3 here is CASSLALAGYNEQFF. The CDR3 DNA follows: TGTGCCAGCAGCTTAGCTCTAGCGGGATACAATGAGCAGTTCTTC.